This T cell receptor beta chain is from a study of OX40 agonist ivuxolimab in advanced cancers. Overall study: Ivuxolimab was delivered to patients intravenously every 2 weeks at doses spanning 0.01 to 10 mg/kg.

This CDR3 has 15 residues. Unmatched junction bases numbered 6, after V lost 4 bases and J lost 3 bases. Germline lookup yields CDR1 SNHLY and CDR2 FYNNEI. Study-level points and caveats: The antigen specificity of the peripheral T cells (those that were expanded) was not determined. Researchers report that CD8+ T cells had, on average, more expanded clones than CD4+.

Sequencing used immunoSEQ multiplex PCR; TCRdb keeps in-frame clones, though not all of them. This table has roughly 15,000 clones, roughly 90% appearing once. Note on this clone: Its cognate antigen is unknown.

V gene TRBV2 combines with J gene TRBJ2-7; 10 bases align to TRBD2. This specimen was CD4+ or CD8+ T cells sorted from blood, taken in a trial of the OX40 agonist ivuxolimab. This clonotype was sampled from an adult with an advanced solid tumor such as melanoma, head and neck, liver or kidney cancer. The DNA of the CDR3 is TGTGCCAGCAGTGGGGTAGCGGGAGGAAACTACGAGCAGTACTTC. It translates to CASSGVAGGNYEQYF.